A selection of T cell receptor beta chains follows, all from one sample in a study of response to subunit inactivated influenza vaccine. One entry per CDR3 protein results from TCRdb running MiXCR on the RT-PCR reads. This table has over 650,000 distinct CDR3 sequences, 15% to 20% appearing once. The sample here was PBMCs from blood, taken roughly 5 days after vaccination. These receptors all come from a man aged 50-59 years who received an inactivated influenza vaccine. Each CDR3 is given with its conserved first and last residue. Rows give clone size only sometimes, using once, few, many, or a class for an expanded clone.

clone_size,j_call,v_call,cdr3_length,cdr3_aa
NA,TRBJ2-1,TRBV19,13,CASSNRGRDEQFF
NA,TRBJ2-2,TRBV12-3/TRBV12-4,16,CASSYQRNRVTGELFF
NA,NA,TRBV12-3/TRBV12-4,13,CASSPPSSYEQFF
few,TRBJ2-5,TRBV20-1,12,CSARVPVETQYF
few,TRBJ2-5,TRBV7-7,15,CASSPSGGAEETQYF
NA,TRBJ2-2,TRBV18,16,CASSEGLAGSGGELFF
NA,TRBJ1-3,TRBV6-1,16,CASSETGGISGNTIYF
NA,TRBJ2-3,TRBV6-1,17,CASRVTGGLASTDTQYF
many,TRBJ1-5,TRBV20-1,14,CSASGTGLNQPQHF
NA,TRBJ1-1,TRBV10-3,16,CAISEPGGGGNTEAFF